Shown below are 32 T cell receptor beta chains from a single sample sequenced in a study of T cells in Graves' hyperthyroidism and ophthalmopathy. From RNA transcripts, TCR beta CDR3 regions were amplified. First-round RT-PCR of the TCR CDR3 relied on the HTBI primer set. In TCRdb, the multiplex PCR reads were re-called with MiXCR into one record per CDR3 protein. This table has 350,000 to 400,000 distinct CDR3 sequences, under 20% appearing once. Material: blood. These receptors came from a man between 18 and 29 years old with Graves' ophthalmopathy.

This clonotype occurred once. Here the CDR3 DNA reads TGTGCCAGCAGCTTGACCCCTACTCTCGGGGTACTTAGGAATGAGCAGTTCTTC. This encodes CASSLTPTLGVLRNEQFF. V gene TRBV11-3 combines with J gene TRBJ2-1, with D perhaps matching TRBD2 (5 bases). CDR1 SGHNT and CDR2 YENEEA come from the germline V gene. Trimming removed 3 bases from V and 7 bases from J, with 25 bases in between. CDR3 length: 18 residues.

This clonotype has only a few counts. V is TRBV5-8 and J is TRBJ2-3; 8 nucleotides agree with TRBD2. This CDR3 is built from 15 residues. With V trimmed by 9 bases and J by 2 bases, 11 bases remained unmatched. CDR1 SGHTS and CDR2 YDEGEE come from the germline V gene. CDR3 sequence: CANIRRGGATDTQYF. DNA of the CDR3: TGTGCCAACATCCGACGGGGGGGAGCCACAGATACGCAGTATTTT.

This clonotype came up many times. The chain is built from TRBV20-1 and TRBJ2-7; 7 positions agree with TRBD2. From germline, CDR1 is DFQATT and CDR2 SNEGSKA (reference sequence). V dropped 2 bases and J dropped 0; count of bases not matched to a gene: 7. The CDR3 covers 15 residues. The CDR3: CSARTSGVLSYEQYF. For the CDR3, the DNA is TGCAGTGCTAGAACAAGCGGGGTACTCTCCTACGAGCAGTACTTC.

This clonotype was detected ten times or more. This rearrangement joins TRBV6-1 to TRBJ1-1; D is unclear. In germline, CDR1 is MNHNS, CDR2 SASEGT. This CDR3 comprises 12 residues. Trimming removed 4 bases from V and 4 bases from J, with 7 bases in between. The CDR3 region is CASSGRFTEAFF. Here the CDR3 DNA reads TGTGCCAGCAGTGGGAGGTTCACTGAAGCTTTCTTT.

The table lists this clonotype with many counts. The V call is TRBV14, the J call TRBJ2-7, with D tentatively TRBD2 (5 bases). Germline V gene lookup returns CDR1 SGHDN and CDR2 FVKESK. V lost 3 bases to trimming and J lost 5 bases, with 14 bases between them. The CDR3 spans 14 residues. The CDR3 sequence is CASSHQLTGDEQYF. CDR3 nucleotides: TGTGCCAGCAGCCATCAACTCACCGGGGACGAGCAGTACTTC.

This clonotype has just a few counts. The CDR3 bases are TGTGCCAGCAGATTCGAGGGGGCAGGCGGGGAGCTGTTTTTT. Encoded protein: CASRFEGAGGELFF. The rearrangement links TRBV5-4 to TRBJ2-2, with 7 bases matching TRBD1. The CDR3 has 14 amino acids. The ends lost 5 bases at V and 7 bases at J; junction bases unmatched: 8. The germline gives CDR1 SGHNT, CDR2 YYREEE (reference sequence).

This clonotype occurred many times. The chain has TRBV3-1 and TRBJ2-2; 7 bases fit TRBD1. The CDR3 totals 17 residues. Losses at the gene ends were 3 bases for V and 1 base for J; bases not matched to a gene: 8. Germline V gene lookup returns CDR1 LGHDT and CDR2 YNNKEL (reference sequence). The CDR3 sequence: CASSHIYGTENTGELFF. CDR3 DNA: TGTGCCAGCAGCCACATATACGGGACAGAGAACACCGGGGAGCTGTTTTTT.

The V and J genes are TRBV5-4 and TRBJ2-5; D remains ambiguous. The length of the CDR3 is 12 residues. Trimming took 0 bases from V and 12 from J, leaving 12 bases between them. Germline CDR1 SGHNT, CDR2 YYREEE (reference sequence). In nucleotides, the CDR3 is TGTGCCAGCAGCTTGGGGGCAGGCGTGAAGTACTTC. Encoded protein: CASSLGAGVKYF. The full variable domain, completed using reference TRBV5-4 and TRBJ2-5, is ETGVTQSPTHLIKTRGQQVTLRCSSQSGHNTVSWYQQALGQGPQFIFQYYREEENGRGNFPPRFSGLQFPNYSSELNVNALELDDSALYLCASSLGAGVKYFGPGTRLLVL.

This chain joins TRBV7-8 and TRBJ2-2; 8 nucleotides match TRBD1. The CDR3 runs to 15 residues. Germline V lookup: CDR1 SGHVS, CDR2 FQNEAQ. J gave up 6 bases and V 2 bases, and 5 bases lay outside the gene matches. CDR3 residues: CASSLMTGVAGELFF. The CDR3, as DNA: TGTGCCAGCAGCTTAATGACAGGGGTTGCCGGGGAGCTGTTTTTT.

Regarding this clonotype: A much bigger clone sits one base away, suggesting this may be a read error. The rearrangement joins TRBV3-1 to TRBJ2-3, with D tentatively TRBD1 or TRBD2 (6 bases each). CDR3 length: 16 residues. Germline CDR1 and CDR2: LGHDT and YNNKEL (reference sequence). Trimming cost V 2 bases and J 4 bases, with 16 bases left between them. The CDR3 is CASSQRQTRGADTQYF. The DNA for the CDR3 is TGTGCCAGCAGCCAAAGACAGACTAGGGGGGCAGATACGCAGTATTTT.

The chain is built from TRBV5-8 and TRBJ2-2; TRBD1 matches 8 bases. The CDR3 runs 15 residues. V lost 4 bases, J lost 5 bases, and 7 bases stayed unmatched. Germline V gene sequence: CDR1 SGHTS, CDR2 YDEGEE. CDR3 bases: TGTGCCAGCAGCCCCGGACAGGGATCGACCGGGGAGCTGTTTTTT. Translating it yields CASSPGQGSTGELFF. The full variable domain, its missing parts supplied by reference TRBV5-8 and TRBJ2-2, is EAGVTQSPTHLIKTRGQQATLRCSPISGHTSVYWYQQALGLGLQFLLWYDEGEERNRGNFPPRFSGRQFPNYSSELNVNALELEDSALYLCASSPGQGSTGELFFGEGSRLTVL.

This chain links TRBV7-2 with TRBJ1-5; maybe TRBD1 (6 bases). Germline V lookup: CDR1 SGHTA, CDR2 FQGNSA. Trimming removed 1 base from V and 3 bases from J, with 10 bases in between. The CDR3 is 15 residues long. CDR3 DNA: TGTGCCAGCAGCTTAGGGGGGGCAGTCAATCAGCCCCAGCATTTT. It codes for CASSLGGAVNQPQHF.

V usage is TRBV27 and J usage is TRBJ1-1, with D maybe TRBD1 (5 bases). Trimming left V 3 bases short and J 10 bases short, with 15 bases between. The CDR3 is 13 residues long. Looked up from germline, CDR1 is MNHEY and CDR2 is SMNVEV (reference sequence). The CDR3 spells CASSFSGDIRAFF. The CDR3 DNA follows: TGTGCCAGCAGTTTCTCGGGGGATATTCGAGCTTTCTTT.

This clonotype was seen a few times. This could be a read error, since a much larger clone is one nucleotide away. V gene TRBV20-1 combines with J gene TRBJ1-1, with 10 bases matching TRBD1. The V gene end was trimmed by 5 bases and the J gene end by 3 bases; junction bases not matched to a gene: 6. CDR3 size: 14 residues. CDR1 DFQATT and CDR2 SNEGSKA come from the germline V gene (reference sequence). The CDR3 nucleotides read TGCAGTGCTTCCGGGGACAGGGGTGACACTGAAGCTTTCTTT. This gives the protein CSASGDRGDTEAFF.

The chain carries TRBV14 and TRBJ2-1, with D possibly matching TRBD1 (6 bases). Trimming removed 0 bases from V and 10 bases from J, with 10 bases in between. The CDR3 loop spans 13 amino acids. Germline V gene lookup returns CDR1 SGHDN and CDR2 FVKESK. CDR3 in DNA: TGTGCCAGCAGCCAAGATCAGGGGAGAGAGCAGTTCTTC. This gives the protein CASSQDQGREQFF.

This clonotype showed up just a few times. This chain joins TRBV6-5 and TRBJ1-5; 8 nucleotides align to TRBD1. The CDR3 loop spans 17 amino acids. Per germline, CDR1 MNHEY and CDR2 SVGAGI. J lost 3 bases, V lost 0 bases, and 7 bases had no gene match. CDR3 sequence: CASSYSTRQGYNQPQHF. CDR3 sequence (DNA): TGTGCCAGCAGTTACTCGACCCGACAGGGGTACAATCAGCCCCAGCATTTT.

This clonotype occurred many times. The rearrangement joins TRBV5-1 to TRBJ2-7; 9 bases align to TRBD1. This CDR3 spans 14 amino acids. The germline V gene has CDR1 SGHRS and CDR2 YFSETQ. The V gene end was trimmed by 3 bases and the J gene end by 6 bases; junction bases not matched to a gene: 7. DNA of the CDR3: TGCGCCAGCAGCTCCGGGACAGGGATCAGCGAGCAGTACTTC. Translation: CASSSGTGISEQYF. The complete variable domain, with remaining parts taken from reference TRBV5-1 and TRBJ2-7, reads KAGVTQTPRYLIKTRGQQVTLSCSPISGHRSVSWYQQTPGQGLQFLFEYFSETQRNKGNFPGRFSGRQFSNSRSEMNVSTLELGDSALYLCASSSGTGISEQYFGPGTRLTVT.

This chain links TRBV15 with TRBJ2-1; 9 bases match TRBD2. The length of the CDR3 is 16 residues. V gave up 0 bases and J gave up 4 bases; unmatched junction bases: 4. Germline assignment: CDR1 LNHNV and CDR2 YYDKDF (reference sequence). The CDR3 DNA reads as TGTGCCACCAGCAGAGAAGCGGGGGGTATGTACAATGAGCAGTTCTTC. Amino acids: CATSREAGGMYNEQFF.

The V call is TRBV6-5, the J call TRBJ1-1; no clear D. CDR1 is MNHEY, CDR2 SVGAGI, per germline. This CDR3 has 13 amino acids. Trimming removed 2 bases from V and 8 bases from J, with 12 bases in between. CDR3 in amino acids: CASSYSPASEAFF. In DNA form, the CDR3 reads TGTGCCAGCAGTTACAGCCCCGCCAGCGAAGCTTTCTTT.

This clonotype showed up many times. The chain combines TRBV29-1 with TRBJ2-5; D not certain. Deletions cut 4 bases from V and 1 base from J, with 4 bases between. This CDR3 is built from 11 residues. Germline CDR1 and CDR2: SQVTM and ANQGSEA. CDR3 sequence (DNA): TGCAGCGTTGTTCCCCAAGAGACCCAGTACTTC. Its protein product is CSVVPQETQYF.

Only a few counts were recorded for this clonotype. The gene calls are TRBV11-1 and TRBJ1-6; no definite D call. Trimming removed 4 bases from V and 9 bases from J, with 22 bases in between. CDR3 length equals 17 residues. Per the germline V gene, CDR1 is SGHAT and CDR2 is FQDESV (reference sequence). The DNA of the CDR3 is TGTGCCAGCAGCTCCGGGCTTCAATCGTTCGAGGGTTCACCCCTCCACTTT. Translated: CASSSGLQSFEGSPLHF.

As DNA, the CDR3 is TGTGCCAGCAGCCGGACTAGCGTCGCGGGTGGTATGCAGTATTTT. Its protein product is CASSRTSVAGGMQYF. This rearrangement joins TRBV28 to TRBJ2-3; 9 bases agree with TRBD2. Germline-derived CDR1 and CDR2 are MDHEN and SYDVKM. V was clipped by 6 bases and J by 11 bases; unmatched bases: 15. The length of the CDR3 is 15 residues.

V is TRBV27 and J is TRBJ1-2, with 11 bases lining up with TRBD1. The CDR3 is 18 amino acids. Trimming at V came to 2 bases and at J to 1 base, leaving 9 bases not matched to a gene. CDR1 MNHEY and CDR2 SMNVEV come from the germline V gene (reference sequence). Here the CDR3 reads CASSLKGTGGTFNYGYTF. CDR3 DNA: TGTGCCAGCAGTTTAAAAGGGACAGGGGGTACGTTTAACTATGGCTACACCTTC.

The chain employs TRBV5-4 and TRBJ2-5, with 9 bases matching TRBD2. CDR1 is SGHNT, CDR2 YYREEE, per germline (reference sequence). V shed 0 bases and J 1 base; nucleotides not matched to a gene: 10. The CDR3 has 18 residues. This chain's CDR3 is CASSLALAGVLSQETQYF. CDR3 DNA: TGTGCCAGCAGCTTGGCTTTAGCGGGGGTTTTAAGCCAAGAGACCCAGTACTTC.

The table lists this clonotype with many counts. V gene TRBV7-8 combines with J gene TRBJ1-1; D call uncertain. The CDR3 has 13 residues. From germline, CDR1 is SGHVS and CDR2 FQNEAQ. V lost 5 bases, J lost 1 base, and 8 bases lay in between. For the CDR3, the DNA is TGTGCCAGCAGCAAAGGACGGAACACTGAAGCTTTCTTT. Its translation: CASSKGRNTEAFF. Filled out from reference TRBV7-8 and TRBJ1-1, the complete variable domain reads GAGVSQSPRYKVAKRGQDVALRCDPISGHVSLFWYQQALGQGPEFLTYFQNEAQLDKSGLPSDRFFAERPEGSVSTLKIQRTQQEDSAVYLCASSKGRNTEAFFGQGTRLTVV.

As concerns this clonotype: The junction departs from germline at one end; a sequencing error may be responsible. The chain employs TRBV7-7 and TRBJ2-2; D is undetermined. Germline V CDR1 and CDR2: SSHAT, FNYEAQ (reference sequence). This CDR3 has 14 residues. As DNA, the CDR3 is TGTGCTAGCAGCTTAGAAAGATATGGTGGGGAGCTGTTTTTT. Its protein is CASSLERYGGELFF.

This clonotype was counted ten times or more. V usage is TRBV28 and J usage is TRBJ1-5, with D possibly TRBD1 on 6 matching bases. The V end lost 8 bases, the J end lost 5 bases, and 16 bases lay between the germline ends. Germline-derived CDR1 and CDR2 are MDHEN and SYDVKM. The CDR3 is 14 residues long. The CDR3 loop is CASHQGSPDQPQHF. CDR3 sequence (DNA): TGTGCCAGCCATCAGGGGTCCCCGGATCAGCCCCAGCATTTT. Full variable domain (missing parts from reference TRBV28 and TRBJ1-5): DVKVTQSSRYLVKRTGEKVFLECVQDMDHENMFWYRQDPGLGLRLIYFSYDVKMKEKGDIPEGYSVSREKKERFSLILESASTNQTSMYLCASHQGSPDQPQHFGDGTRLSIL.

A few counts support this clonotype. This sequence joins TRBV28 and TRBJ2-5, with no clear D. The CDR3 sequence is 13 residues long. Germline CDR1 and CDR2: MDHEN and SYDVKM. V shed 5 bases and J shed 6 bases, with 13 bases lying between them. CDR3 protein: CASSPTIPKTQYF. In DNA form, the CDR3 reads TGTGCCAGCAGTCCTACAATCCCAAAGACCCAGTACTTC. Based on the CDR3 plus reference TRBV28 and TRBJ2-5, the full variable domain is DVKVTQSSRYLVKRTGEKVFLECVQDMDHENMFWYRQDPGLGLRLIYFSYDVKMKEKGDIPEGYSVSREKKERFSLILESASTNQTSMYLCASSPTIPKTQYFGPGTRLLVL.

This clonotype was counted between two and nine times. The chain links TRBV28 to TRBJ2-2; no clear D. This CDR3 has 15 residues. Per the germline V gene, CDR1 is MDHEN and CDR2 is SYDVKM. V was shortened by 4 bases and J by 0 bases, with 9 bases between the two germline ends. Here the CDR3 reads CASSSSRANTGELFF. The CDR3 DNA reads TGTGCCAGCAGTTCGTCCAGAGCGAACACCGGGGAGCTGTTTTTT.

The chain is built from TRBV27 and TRBJ2-5; TRBD1 aligns across 7 bases. V lost 5 bases, J lost 4 bases, and 4 bases stayed unmatched. The germline V gene encodes CDR1 MNHEY and CDR2 SMNVEV (reference sequence). The CDR3 has 13 amino acids. CDR3 residues: CASSPTGIETQYF. The CDR3 nucleotides read TGTGCCAGCAGTCCGACAGGGATAGAGACCCAGTACTTC.

This clonotype has a count of ten or more. This chain joins TRBV18 and TRBJ1-5, with D unresolved. The germline V gene has CDR1 KGHSH and CDR2 LQKENI. The CDR3 consists of 13 residues. The germline V and J ends were trimmed by 3 bases and 3 bases, with 6 bases remaining between them. The DNA for the CDR3 is TGTGCCAGCTCACCTGGGGACAATCAGCCCCAGCATTTT. This gives the protein CASSPGDNQPQHF.

This clonotype was seen ten or more times. The V and J genes are TRBV7-2 and TRBJ1-4; D is perhaps TRBD1 (5 bases). CDR3 length: 14 amino acids. Trimming removed 6 bases from V and 4 bases from J, with 12 bases in between. The germline gives CDR1 SGHTA, CDR2 FQGNSA. The CDR3 sequence: CASRQSGLNEKLFF. The CDR3 bases are TGTGCCAGCAGGCAGTCGGGACTTAATGAAAAACTGTTTTTT. The whole variable domain, remainder taken from reference TRBV7-2 and TRBJ1-4, is GAGVSQSPSNKVTEKGKDVELRCDPISGHTALYWYRQSLGQGLEFLIYFQGNSAPDKSGLPSDRFSAERTGGSVSTLTIQRTQQEDSAVYLCASRQSGLNEKLFFGSGTQLSVL.